These T cell receptor beta chains were read from a single sample in a study of cytomegalovirus exposure and HLA in healthy donors. TCRdb keeps only in-frame clones here, not all; method: immunoSEQ multiplex PCR. The data contain more than 140,000 clones, less than 65% of them seen just once; the ten biggest clones take up 3%. Sequencing was carried out using PBMCs. The receptors were gathered from a woman under 40 in good health and CMV-seropositive. The CDR3 runs from the conserved cysteine through the conserved F or W.

CDR3 protein | J gene | CDR3 length | V gene
CAIAGTGLGYTF | TRBJ1-2 | 12 | TRBV10-3
CASSQDSTEGNTIYF | TRBJ1-3 | 15 | TRBV4-2
CASSSGQGYTDTQYF | TRBJ2-3 | 15 | TRBV13
CASKLDRTSYNQPQHF | TRBJ1-5 | 16 | TRBV2
CASVKGGSSYNEQFF | TRBJ2-1 | 15 | TRBV5-6
CAISGTGPYEQYF | TRBJ2-7 | 13 | TRBV10-3
CASSLQRGSSYEQYF | TRBJ2-7 | 15 | TRBV6-1
CASSPRRGARYGYTF | TRBJ1-2 | 15 | TRBV7-9
CASSDDLSGYYNEQFF | TRBJ2-1 | 16 | TRBV27
CASSSPDSSSPYGYTF | TRBJ1-2 | 16 | TRBV6-6
CASSEGLRGFGANVLTF | TRBJ2-6 | 17 | TRBV2
CASSLVTGGTDTQYF | TRBJ2-3 | 15 | TRBV7-9
CAIRAFEGSPILSGNTIYF | TRBJ1-3 | 19 | TRBV10-3
CASSSGVRSYEQYF | NA | 14 | TRBV6-5
CTSSQGGRSGTPQGEQFF | TRBJ2-1 | 18 | TRBV1
CASSPGGDYGYTF | TRBJ1-2 | 13 | TRBV6-5
CASSSRLAEADTQYF | TRBJ2-3 | 15 | TRBV7-8
CASSFPVGQGPDTQYF | TRBJ2-3 | 16 | TRBV13
CASSLVGTSGEEYEQYF | TRBJ2-7 | 17 | TRBV7-7
CASSPFRMGPNSPLHF | TRBJ1-6 | 16 | TRBV11-2
CASSLDRGAGYTF | TRBJ1-2 | 13 | TRBV5-1
CAWKSRWRDNEQFF | TRBJ2-1 | 14 | TRBV30